The 32 T cell receptor beta chains given below trace back to one sample, sequenced in a study of response to subunit inactivated influenza vaccine. TCRdb reprocessed the RT-PCR reads with MiXCR, giving one entry per CDR3 protein. The data show hundreds of thousands of distinct CDR3 sequences, 10% to 15% seen once. The material was PBMCs from blood, obtained roughly 46 days after vaccination. The receptors originated from a man between 50 and 59 years old who received an inactivated influenza vaccine.

The V and J genes are TRBV20-1 and TRBJ1-4; D is uncertain. CDR1 is DFQATT and CDR2 is SNEGSKA in the germline V gene (reference sequence). Trimming removed 5 bases at V and 0 bases at J, with 4 bases between. This CDR3 has 12 residues. This chain's CDR3 is CSAFATNEKLFF. CDR3 sequence (DNA): TGCAGTGCTTTTGCAACTAATGAAAAACTGTTTTTT.

This clonotype was counted between two and nine times. The gene calls are TRBV29-1 and TRBJ1-1; D gene ambiguous. The CDR3 has 13 residues. Germline loops: CDR1 SQVTM, CDR2 ANQGSEA. V lost 4 bases and J lost 3, with 12 bases in between. CDR3 sequence: CSVASRRYTEAFF. CDR3 nucleotides: TGCAGCGTTGCCTCCCGTAGGTACACTGAAGCTTTCTTT. The full variable domain, with the rest looked up from reference TRBV29-1 and TRBJ1-1, is SAVISQKPSRDICQRGTSLTIQCQVDSQVTMMFWYRQQPGQSLTLIATANQGSEATYESGFVIDKFPISRPNLTFSTLTVSNMSPEDSSIYLCSVASRRYTEAFFGQGTRLTVV.

The chain uses TRBV7-2 and TRBJ1-4; TRBD1 might be the D (5 bases). The V gene's germline CDR1 is SGHTA and CDR2 FQGNSA. V was trimmed by 1 base and J by 7 bases, leaving 13 bases between them. The CDR3 length is 15 residues. In nucleotides, the CDR3 is TGTGCCAGCAGCTTAGGAAGGTCCGGGGGTGAAAAACTGTTTTTT. This sequence encodes CASSLGRSGGEKLFF.

The rearrangement links TRBV14 to TRBJ2-3; D unclear. Trimming stripped 0 bases from V and 2 bases from J, with 12 bases between. The CDR3 has 16 amino acids. Germline V gives CDR1 SGHDN, CDR2 FVKESK. The CDR3 region has the DNA TGTGCCAGCAGCCAAGAAGTGGACCCCCTCACAGATACGCAGTATTTT. Its protein product is CASSQEVDPLTDTQYF.

The chain combines TRBV29-1 with TRBJ1-1; 8 bases map to TRBD1. Germline CDR1 SQVTM, CDR2 ANQGSEA. V shed 5 bases, J shed 8 bases, and the junction held 10 bases outside the gene matches. The CDR3 length is 13 residues. The CDR3 here is CSVPRTGLVEAFF. The CDR3, as DNA: TGCAGCGTTCCCCGGACAGGGTTGGTAGAAGCTTTCTTT.

The gene calls are TRBV9 and TRBJ2-2; tentative D call: TRBD2 (6 bases). CDR1 is SGDLS and CDR2 is YYNGEE in the germline V gene. Trimming cost V 4 bases and J 3 bases, with 10 bases left between them. The CDR3 runs to 14 residues. CDR3 amino acids: CASSRWGDTGELFF. DNA for the CDR3: TGTGCCAGCAGCCGCTGGGGGGACACCGGGGAGCTGTTTTTT.

In DNA, the CDR3 is TGTGCCAGCAAACCCGCGGGAGGAACCAATGAGCAGTTCTTC. Protein product: CASKPAGGTNEQFF. The chain combines TRBV7-2 with TRBJ2-1, with 8 bases identical to TRBD2. The CDR3 covers 14 residues. Germline CDR1 SGHTA, CDR2 FQGNSA. The V segment lost 7 bases and the J segment 6 bases; nucleotides outside the gene matches: 8.

This clonotype has just a few counts. The rearrangement uses TRBV4-2 and TRBJ2-3; 10 bases agree with TRBD2. Germline V gene data show CDR1 as LGHNA and CDR2 as YNFKEQ. The CDR3 is made up of 19 amino acids. With V trimmed by 0 bases and J by 0 bases, 9 bases remained unmatched. This chain's CDR3 is CASSQEYSGGYASTDTQYF. The CDR3 DNA follows: TGTGCCAGCAGCCAAGAGTATAGCGGGGGGTATGCTAGCACAGATACGCAGTATTTT.

This clonotype was detected only a few times. The genes are TRBV7-6 and TRBJ2-1; tentative D call: TRBD2 (5 bases). The CDR3 runs 15 residues. V was shortened by 5 bases and J by 6 bases, with 17 bases between the two germline ends. The germline CDR1 and CDR2 sequences are SGHVS and FNYEAQ. The DNA for the CDR3 is TGTGCCAGCAGCGCCGGGATCCAAGGCCCCAATGAGCAGTTCTTC. It encodes CASSAGIQGPNEQFF. Complete variable domain (other parts from reference TRBV7-6 and TRBJ2-1): GAGVSQSPRYKVTKRGQDVALRCDPISGHVSLYWYRQALGQGPEFLTYFNYEAQQDKSGLPNDRFSAERPEGSISTLTIQRTEQRDSAMYRCASSAGIQGPNEQFFGPGTRLTVL.

This clonotype was recorded a few times. The V and J genes are TRBV29-1 and TRBJ2-1; tentatively, D is TRBD1 or TRBD2 (6 bases each). This CDR3 region has 13 residues. Between the trimmed V and J ends, which lost 1 base and 10 bases, there was a span of 14 bases. The germline gives CDR1 SQVTM, CDR2 ANQGSEA. This CDR3 is CSVEGSGGGEQFF. CDR3 DNA: TGCAGCGTTGAAGGGTCCGGGGGCGGCGAGCAGTTCTTC.

Worth noting for this clonotype: An end of the junction differs from the germline gene, which may be a read error. This chain uses TRBV6-1 with TRBJ2-5, with 13 bases fitting TRBD2. Germline V gene sequence: CDR1 MNHNS, CDR2 SASEGT. The CDR3 sequence is 19 residues long. CDR3 bases: TGTTCCAGCAGTCGGTATACTAGCGGGAGGGTAACTTTCGGAGAGACCCAGTACTTC. The encoded protein is CSSSRYTSGRVTFGETQYF.

This clonotype has a handful of counts. This chain connects TRBV25-1 to TRBJ2-4; 12 nucleotides align to TRBD1. V was pared by 5 bases and J by 8 bases, with 7 bases of the junction left unmatched. The CDR3 covers 15 residues. Germline V lookup: CDR1 MGHDK, CDR2 SYGVNS. The CDR3 here is CASSPGTGGEDIQYF. For the CDR3, the DNA is TGTGCCAGCAGTCCCGGGACAGGGGGCGAGGACATTCAGTACTTC.

This clonotype was counted a few times. In nucleotides, the CDR3 is TGTGCCAGCAGCTCCCTTCGGTTTCAAGAGACCCAGTACTTC. Its protein product is CASSSLRFQETQYF. The chain uses TRBV7-2 and TRBJ2-5; D gene unclear. This CDR3 has 14 amino acids. Trimming pared 4 bases from V and 2 bases from J, leaving 11 bases between. The germline V gene has CDR1 SGHTA and CDR2 FQGNSA.

The chain links TRBV6-2 or TRBV6-3 to TRBJ1-5; D gene unclear. CDR1 MNHEY and CDR2 SVGEGT come from the germline V gene. This CDR3 is built from 13 residues. Trimming took off 8 bases at V and 5 bases at J, with 13 bases between the two ends. In DNA, the CDR3 is TGTGCCAGCTGGAACGGGGTCCATCAGCCCCAGCATTTT. Its protein product is CASWNGVHQPQHF.

V is TRBV12-3 or TRBV12-4 and J is TRBJ1-6, with a tentative D call TRBD1 (5 bases). This CDR3 spans 13 amino acids. V lost 6 bases, J lost 9 bases, and 12 bases lay in between. The CDR3 spells CASSPDQGSPLHF. The CDR3 nucleotides are TGTGCCAGCAGCCCAGACCAGGGTTCACCCCTCCACTTT.

This clonotype was counted a few times. This chain links TRBV10-3 with TRBJ2-1; TRBD2 agrees at 11 bases. J lost 7 bases, V lost 4 bases, and 9 bases had no gene match. CDR3 length equals 16 residues. Germline assignment: CDR1 ENHRY and CDR2 SYGVKD. Here the CDR3 reads CAISGGGTSGKNEQFF. CDR3 bases: TGTGCCATCAGTGGGGGGGGGACTAGCGGAAAAAATGAGCAGTTCTTC.

The chain is built from TRBV5-1 and TRBJ2-5; 8 bases match TRBD2. In germline, CDR1 is SGHRS, CDR2 YFSETQ. After removal of 3 bases from V and 3 bases from J, the junction contained 13 bases not matched to a gene. The CDR3 contains 17 residues. The CDR3 DNA reads TGCGCCAGCAGCTCTGGGGTAGCGGGAAATTGGGAAGAGACCCAGTACTTC. Amino acids: CASSSGVAGNWEETQYF.

This clonotype was counted only a few times. The genes are TRBV12-3 or TRBV12-4 and TRBJ2-1, with 7 bases aligning to TRBD2. This CDR3 has 14 residues. V lost 8 bases, J lost 7 bases, and 11 bases stayed unmatched. CDR3 sequence (DNA): TGTGCCAGCCGTTGGGGGGGTGGTGGGAATGAGCAGTTCTTC. This gives the protein CASRWGGGGNEQFF.

The V call is TRBV4-1, the J call TRBJ2-2; D unclear. Trimming took 1 base from V and 8 from J, leaving 8 bases between them. The CDR3 is made up of 13 amino acids. CDR1 is MGHRA and CDR2 is YSYEKL in the germline V gene. The CDR3 loop is CASSQAVAGELFF. CDR3 sequence (DNA): TGCGCCAGCAGCCAAGCCGTGGCAGGGGAGCTGTTTTTT.

The chain combines TRBV7-2 with TRBJ2-1; D is perhaps TRBD1 or TRBD2 (5 bases each). This CDR3 region has 16 residues. Germline V gives CDR1 SGHTA, CDR2 FQGNSA. V lost 5 bases and J lost 4, with 18 bases in between. The CDR3 DNA is TGTGCCAGCAGCCCATCCCGGGGACGGACTTACAATGAGCAGTTCTTC. Amino acid sequence: CASSPSRGRTYNEQFF.

This clonotype was detected only a few times. The genes are TRBV7-2 and TRBJ2-1, with a tentative D call TRBD2 (5 bases). The length of the CDR3 is 14 residues. Trimming removed 1 base at V and 6 bases at J, with 10 bases between. Per germline, CDR1 SGHTA and CDR2 FQGNSA. In nucleotides, the CDR3 is TGTGCCAGCAGCTTAGTGGGAGTGGGCAATGAGCAGTTCTTC. Its translation: CASSLVGVGNEQFF.

This clonotype has a count of ten or more. In DNA form, the CDR3 reads TGTGCCAGCAGTTCAGGGACAGACGGTAGCACCGGGGAGCTGTTTTTT. Its protein product is CASSSGTDGSTGELFF. The chain couples TRBV12-3 or TRBV12-4 to TRBJ2-2; the match to TRBD1 covers 7 bases. CDR3 length: 16 amino acids. Trimming cost V 4 bases and J 4 bases; bases outside gene matches: 9.

The genes are TRBV18 and TRBJ1-2; maybe TRBD1 (6 bases). Trimming removed 5 bases from V and 8 bases from J, with 12 bases in between. The CDR3 has 12 amino acids. Germline V gives CDR1 KGHSH, CDR2 LQKENI. CDR3 bases: TGTGCCAGCTCAGCAGGGGTTGAGGGCTACACCTTC. This sequence encodes CASSAGVEGYTF.

Only a few counts were recorded for this clonotype. This chain links TRBV12-3 or TRBV12-4 with TRBJ2-5; D is possibly TRBD1 or TRBD2 (6 bases each). V shed 5 bases and J shed 5 bases, with 18 bases lying between them. This CDR3 is built from 15 residues. CDR3 residues: CASSMARGAGETQYF. CDR3 DNA: TGTGCCAGCAGTATGGCGAGGGGGGCCGGGGAGACCCAGTACTTC.

The chain combines TRBV11-3 with TRBJ2-3; D possibly corresponds to TRBD2 (6 bases). The ends were cut back, 5 bases at V and 2 bases at J, with 14 bases in the middle. This CDR3 has 15 amino acids. Germline CDR1 SGHNT, CDR2 YENEEA. The CDR3 sequence is CASSPEGLPTDTQYF. The CDR3 coding sequence is TGTGCCAGCAGCCCCGAGGGACTTCCCACAGATACGCAGTATTTT.

The rearrangement links TRBV5-1 to TRBJ1-5; TRBD1 might be the D (5 bases). Germline CDR1 SGHRS, CDR2 YFSETQ. V was trimmed by 4 bases and J by 3 bases, leaving 8 bases between them. The CDR3 length is 13 residues. The CDR3, as DNA: TGCGCCAGCAGCACGGACACCAATCAGCCCCAGCATTTT. Translating it yields CASSTDTNQPQHF.

This clonotype was recorded a few times. The CDR3 sequence is CASSGRRREGPKGYDNEQFF. CDR3 nucleotide sequence: TGTGCCAGCAGCGGGCGGAGGCGGGAGGGCCCCAAGGGTTACGACAATGAGCAGTTCTTC. The rearrangement joins TRBV9 to TRBJ2-1; 9 nucleotides agree with TRBD2. From germline, CDR1 is SGDLS and CDR2 YYNGEE. The CDR3 length is 20 residues. The J segment lost 5 bases and the V segment lost 3 bases, leaving 21 bases of the junction unmatched.

At least ten counts were recorded for this clonotype. The chain joins TRBV20-1 to TRBJ1-4; D perhaps matches TRBD1 (6 bases). Germline CDR1 reads DFQATT; CDR2 reads SNEGSKA (reference sequence). The CDR3 runs to 13 residues. Trimming took off 4 bases at V and 3 bases at J, with 9 bases between the two ends. CDR3 coding DNA: TGCAGTGCTAAAGGGGGGCCTAATGAAAAACTGTTTTTT. As protein: CSAKGGPNEKLFF.

This chain uses TRBV6-2 or TRBV6-3 with TRBJ2-1, with 8 bases matching TRBD2. Germline V gene lookup returns CDR1 MNHEY and CDR2 SVGEGT. V lost 2 bases to trimming and J lost 9 bases; unmatched junction nucleotides: 15. This CDR3 has 17 residues. The CDR3 sequence: CASSYTTSGKTGGEQFF. CDR3 DNA sequence: TGTGCCAGCAGTTACACCACTAGCGGCAAGACCGGCGGTGAGCAGTTCTTC.

This clonotype was detected only a few times. This chain links TRBV6-1 with TRBJ1-5; 9 bases are a match to TRBD1. V was pared by 4 bases and J by 3 bases, with 4 bases of the junction left unmatched. CDR1 and CDR2 (germline): MNHNS, SASEGT. There are 15 residues in the CDR3. The CDR3 DNA reads TGTGCCAGCAGTGTGGGACAGGGTCCCAATCAGCCCCAGCATTTT. Its protein product is CASSVGQGPNQPQHF.

This clonotype was detected a few times. The J gene is TRBJ2-7, the V gene TRBV7-2, with D possibly being TRBD2 (5 bases). The CDR3 is 15 residues long. The V end was cut by 1 base, the J end by 0 bases, with 10 bases between. The germline CDR1 and CDR2 sequences are SGHTA and FQGNSA. The CDR3 nucleotides read TGTGCCAGCAGCTTAGAAATTCTAGCCTCCTACGAGCAGTACTTC. Translation gives CASSLEILASYEQYF.

The V and J genes are TRBV7-6 and TRBJ2-7; TRBD1 aligns across 10 bases. V shed 5 bases, J shed 7 bases, and the junction held 8 bases outside the gene matches. Germline CDR1 is SGHVS and CDR2 is FNYEAQ. This CDR3 spans 14 amino acids. DNA of the CDR3: TGTGCCAGCAGCCACGGGACAGGGGCGGTAGAGCAGTACTTC. It is translated as CASSHGTGAVEQYF.